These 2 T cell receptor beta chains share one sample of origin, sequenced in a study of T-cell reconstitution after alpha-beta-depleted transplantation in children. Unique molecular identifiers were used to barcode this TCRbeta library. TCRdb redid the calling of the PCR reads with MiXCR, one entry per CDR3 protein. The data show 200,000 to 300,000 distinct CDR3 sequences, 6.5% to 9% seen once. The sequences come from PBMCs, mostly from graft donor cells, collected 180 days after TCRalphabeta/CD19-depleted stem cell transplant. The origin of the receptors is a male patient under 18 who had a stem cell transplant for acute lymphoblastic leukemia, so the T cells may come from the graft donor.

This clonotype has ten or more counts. Written as DNA, the CDR3 is TGTGCCAGCATCAAAGGTGGACAGGGGGTATTAGAGACCCAGTACTTC. Amino acids: CASIKGGQGVLETQYF. V is TRBV28 and J is TRBJ2-5; 10 bases are shared with TRBD1. This CDR3 has 16 amino acids. CDR1 and CDR2 (germline): MDHEN, SYDVKM. V gave up 7 bases and J gave up 4 bases; unmatched junction bases: 12. Based on the CDR3 plus reference TRBV28 and TRBJ2-5, the full variable domain is DVKVTQSSRYLVKRTGEKVFLECVQDMDHENMFWYRQDPGLGLRLIYFSYDVKMKEKGDIPEGYSVSREKKERFSLILESASTNQTSMYLCASIKGGQGVLETQYFGPGTRLLVL.

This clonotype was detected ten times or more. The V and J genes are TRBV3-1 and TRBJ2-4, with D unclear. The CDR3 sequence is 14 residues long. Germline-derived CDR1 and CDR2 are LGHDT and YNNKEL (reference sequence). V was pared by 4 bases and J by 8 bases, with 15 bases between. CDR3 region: CASSPARLVDIQYF. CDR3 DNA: TGTGCCAGCAGCCCGGCTAGACTTGTAGACATTCAGTACTTC.